A single sample is the source of the 8 T cell receptor beta chains below, sequenced in a study of blood T cell repertoires in COVID-19. The repertoire was sequenced with immunoSEQ multiplex PCR; TCRdb's copy has only in-frame clones and lacks some. The sample lists under 200,000 clones, over 75% occurring once. Sequenced sample: peripheral blood. All receptors come from a man in his sixties or seventies with active or convalescent COVID-19.

This rearrangement joins TRBV5-1 to TRBJ1-6; D is ambiguous. V lost 4 bases to trimming and J lost 8 bases, with 13 bases between them. Per germline, CDR1 SGHRS and CDR2 YFSETQ. The CDR3 consists of 14 residues. For the CDR3, the DNA is TGCGCCAGCAGCGCCCAGACACCTCATTCACCCCTCCACTTT. This codes for CASSAQTPHSPLHF.

The chain is built from TRBV4-3 and TRBJ1-3, with 8 positions matching TRBD1. The CDR3 loop spans 14 amino acids. The V and J ends lost 0 bases and 7 bases, in that order; junction bases with no gene match: 2. Germline CDR1 and CDR2: LGHNA and YSLEER. Here the CDR3 reads CASSQDRGRNTIYF. In DNA, the CDR3 is TGCGCCAGCAGCCAAGACAGGGGGCGGAACACCATATATTTT.

The gene calls are TRBV7-8 and TRBJ2-7, with 8 bases matching TRBD2. The germline CDR1 and CDR2 sequences are SGHVS and FQNEAQ. The V segment lost 2 bases and the J segment 7 bases; nucleotides outside the gene matches: 7. CDR3 length: 14 residues. The CDR3 region has the DNA TGTGCCAGCAGCTTAAACGGGAGGGCCTTTGAGCAGTACTTC. Its translation: CASSLNGRAFEQYF. Based on the CDR3 plus reference TRBV7-8 and TRBJ2-7, the full variable domain is GAGVSQSPRYKVAKRGQDVALRCDPISGHVSLFWYQQALGQGPEFLTYFQNEAQLDKSGLPSDRFFAERPEGSVSTLKIQRTQQEDSAVYLCASSLNGRAFEQYFGPGTRLTVT.

The chain combines TRBV5-1 with TRBJ1-1, with 8 bases aligning to TRBD1. The CDR3 runs 15 residues. The germline CDR1 and CDR2 sequences are SGHRS and YFSETQ. After removal of 2 bases from V and 1 base from J, the junction contained 4 bases not matched to a gene. The CDR3 region has the DNA TGCGCCAGCAGCTTTTGGACAGGGCCGAACACTGAAGCTTTCTTT. This gives the protein CASSFWTGPNTEAFF.

The chain has TRBV4-2 and TRBJ2-1; TRBD2 is a possible D gene (7 bases). CDR1 is LGHNA, CDR2 YNFKEQ, per germline. V was clipped by 0 bases and J by 1 base, with 13 bases between them. The CDR3 has 17 residues. The CDR3 loop reads CASSQEGAGESYNEQFF. The CDR3 DNA sequence: TGTGCCAGCAGCCAAGAGGGGGCGGGAGAGTCCTACAATGAGCAGTTCTTC.

CDR3 loop: CASHHGSSYNEQFF. For the CDR3, the DNA is TGTGCCAGCCATCACGGGAGCTCCTACAATGAGCAGTTCTTC. This chain joins TRBV19 and TRBJ2-1; D perhaps matches TRBD2 (6 bases). V gave up 9 bases and J gave up 0 bases, with 12 bases separating them. The germline V gene has CDR1 LNHDA and CDR2 SQIVND (reference sequence). The length of the CDR3 is 14 residues.

The chain combines TRBV2 with TRBJ1-2; possible D gene TRBD1, 6 bases. The CDR3 is 12 residues long. Germline V gene lookup returns CDR1 SNHLY and CDR2 FYNNEI. V shed 6 bases and J shed 2 bases, with 7 bases lying between them. CDR3 loop: CASRGQNYGYTF. DNA of the CDR3: TGTGCCAGCAGGGGACAAAACTATGGCTACACCTTC.

This chain uses TRBV14 with TRBJ1-2; TRBD1 aligns across 10 bases. V lost 4 bases to trimming and J lost 8 bases; unmatched junction nucleotides: 10. The V gene's germline CDR1 is SGHDN and CDR2 FVKESK. CDR3 size: 15 residues. The CDR3 sequence is CASSPWDRGSEGYTF. As DNA, the CDR3 is TGTGCCAGCAGCCCCTGGGACAGGGGATCGGAGGGCTACACCTTC.